The 25 T cell receptor beta chains below come from one sample, sequenced in a study of shared clonotypes between healthy human individuals. Terminally differentiated effector memory CD45RA+ cells were excluded from the naive CD8 cells, which were CD45RO-negative and positively selected for CCR7. Assay: immunoSEQ multiplex PCR; the TCRdb copy retains only in-frame clones and omits some. This sample carries millions of clones, roughly 91% of them seen once, and the ten largest clones take roughly 1.7%. The sample taken for sequencing was naive CD8+ T cells from PBMCs. The receptors originated from a man aged 18 to 35 in good health. Some clones in this sample may be carry-over from other donors' samples.

The rearrangement uses TRBV2 and TRBJ2-3; no clear D. The V end was cut by 4 bases, the J end by 5 bases, with 7 bases between. The germline CDR1 and CDR2 sequences are SNHLY and FYNNEI. The CDR3 is 12 residues long. Written as DNA, the CDR3 is TGTGCCAGCAGTGTATGGGGAGATACGCAGTATTTT. Translation: CASSVWGDTQYF.

The rearrangement joins TRBV11-2 to TRBJ2-1, with TRBD2 matching over 7 bases. The CDR3 has 12 amino acids. CDR1 and CDR2 (germline): SGHAT, FQNNGV. V was clipped by 6 bases and J by 12 bases; unmatched bases: 8. The CDR3 loop is CASSWAAGVQFF. The CDR3 nucleotides read TGTGCCAGCAGTTGGGCCGCGGGAGTGCAGTTCTTC.

This chain joins TRBV9 and TRBJ1-2; D gene unclear. The CDR3 extends over 14 amino acids. The V and J ends lost 0 bases and 14 bases respectively, with 20 bases between them. Germline loops: CDR1 SGDLS, CDR2 YYNGEE. The CDR3 sequence is CASSVAPREGAGTF. In DNA, the CDR3 is TGTGCCAGCAGCGTAGCTCCTCGGGAGGGAGCCGGGACCTTC.

This chain uses TRBV11-2 with TRBJ1-2; D gene ambiguous. V lost 5 bases to trimming and J lost 6 bases, with 19 bases between them. Germline V gene data show CDR1 as SGHAT and CDR2 as FQNNGV. CDR3 length: 15 amino acids. The CDR3 protein is CASSPVREEGNGYTF. The CDR3 coding sequence is TGTGCCAGCAGCCCCGTTCGGGAGGAAGGGAATGGCTACACCTTC.

The genes are TRBV7-9 and TRBJ2-7, with D tentatively TRBD2 (6 bases). Looked up from germline, CDR1 is SEHNR and CDR2 is FQNEAQ (reference sequence). V was pared by 0 bases and J by 0 bases, with 12 bases between. The CDR3 runs to 16 residues. The CDR3 nucleotides are TGTGCCAGCAGCTTAGCCCCGGGGGAGAGCTCCTACGAGCAGTACTTC. Translating it yields CASSLAPGESSYEQYF.

The chain combines TRBV15 with TRBJ2-1; D is unresolved. The CDR3 contains 17 residues. CDR1 and CDR2 (germline): LNHNV, YYDKDF (reference sequence). Trimming pared 1 base from V and 6 bases from J, leaving 19 bases between. CDR3 DNA: TGTGCCACCAGCAGAGGATACCGGGCCCAAAGTGCCAATGAGCAGTTCTTC. Translated: CATSRGYRAQSANEQFF.

V and J are TRBV28 and TRBJ2-2, with TRBD1 as a possible D gene (7 bases). Germline lookup yields CDR1 MDHEN and CDR2 SYDVKM. Trimming stripped 7 bases from V and 4 bases from J, with 16 bases between. The CDR3 consists of 15 residues. CDR3 sequence (DNA): TGTGCCAGCAAAGGACAGGAGGGTAGCACCGGGGAGCTGTTTTTT. Translated: CASKGQEGSTGELFF.

The chain couples TRBV7-8 to TRBJ1-2; D is unclear. V was pared by 1 base and J by 7 bases, with 16 bases between. Per the germline V gene, CDR1 is SGHVS and CDR2 is FQNEAQ. The CDR3 spans 15 residues. The CDR3 is CASSLGREGIGGYTF. The CDR3 nucleotides are TGTGCCAGCAGCTTAGGGAGAGAGGGAATTGGTGGCTACACCTTC.

On this clone: At the DNA level, this CDR3 is encoded by other sequences in the same sample as well. The chain has TRBV27 and TRBJ2-7; 11 bases align to TRBD2. J gave up 3 bases and V 5 bases, and 6 bases lay outside the gene matches. Germline assignment: CDR1 MNHEY and CDR2 SMNVEV (reference sequence). This CDR3 has 15 amino acids. CDR3 amino acids: CASSPRTSGSYEQYF. CDR3 DNA sequence: TGTGCCAGCAGTCCTCGAACTAGCGGGAGCTACGAGCAGTACTTC.

The rearrangement links TRBV11-2 to TRBJ2-5, with 8 bases that match TRBD2. The CDR3 is 14 amino acids. The germline CDR1 and CDR2 sequences are SGHAT and FQNNGV. With 3 bases clipped from V and 5 bases from J, the junction kept 5 bases outside the gene matches. CDR3 DNA: TGTGCCAGCAGCTTCGGGAGGGCGCGTGAGACCCAGTACTTC. Its translation is CASSFGRARETQYF. The full variable domain, with the rest looked up from reference TRBV11-2 and TRBJ2-5, is EAGVAQSPRYKIIEKRQSVAFWCNPISGHATLYWYQQILGQGPKLLIQFQNNGVVDDSQLPKDRFSAERLKGVDSTLKIQPAKLEDSAVYLCASSFGRARETQYFGPGTRLLVL.

Regarding this clone: This sample includes further DNA sequences coding for the same CDR3. V and J are TRBV9 and TRBJ2-2; D is uncertain. The germline gives CDR1 SGDLS, CDR2 YYNGEE. CDR3 length equals 13 residues. The V gene lost 4 bases and the J gene lost 6 bases, with 10 bases spanning the gap. The DNA of the CDR3 is TGTGCCAGCAGCCCCCCCTCCCCCGGGGAGCTGTTTTTT. This sequence encodes CASSPPSPGELFF.

The CDR3 DNA reads TGTGCCAGCAGTGAGGTGAGGGATCCACAAGAGACCCAGTACTTC. It yields the protein CASSEVRDPQETQYF. The chain couples TRBV2 to TRBJ2-5, with TRBD2 as a possible D gene (5 bases). The CDR3 covers 15 residues. CDR1 and CDR2 from the germline V gene are SNHLY and FYNNEI. V was trimmed by 3 bases and J by 2 bases, leaving 13 bases between them.

This clone was counted once. The same CDR3 arises from other DNA sequences in this sample as well. This chain joins TRBV7-9 and TRBJ1-1; D unresolved. The CDR3 is 12 amino acids. Deletions cut 4 bases from V and 1 base from J, with 4 bases between. Germline V gene lookup returns CDR1 SEHNR and CDR2 FQNEAQ (reference sequence). The CDR3 nucleotides are TGTGCCAGCAGCTCCGCGAACACTGAAGCTTTCTTT. Translating gives CASSSANTEAFF.

The rearrangement joins TRBV4-1 to TRBJ1-1; D remains unclear. The CDR3 spans 18 residues. V lost 2 bases and J 4 bases, leaving 23 bases between the germline ends. Per the germline V gene, CDR1 is MGHRA and CDR2 is YSYEKL. Here the CDR3 reads CASSQRSSGVGLGTEAFF. The CDR3, as DNA: TGCGCCAGCAGCCAACGCTCGAGTGGGGTTGGCTTAGGCACTGAAGCTTTCTTT.

This clone came up once. The chain employs TRBV30 and TRBJ2-3; TRBD2 matches 7 bases. The CDR3 totals 14 residues. Trimming removed 5 bases from V and 2 bases from J; junction bases left unmatched: 7. The germline gives CDR1 GTSNPN, CDR2 SVGIG (reference sequence). This chain's CDR3 is CAWSPLAATDTQYF. CDR3 in DNA: TGTGCCTGGTCGCCTCTAGCGGCCACAGATACGCAGTATTTT.

This clone has a single count. This chain joins TRBV9 and TRBJ1-5; 8 bases match TRBD1. CDR3 size: 14 residues. J lost 9 bases, V lost 4 bases, and 9 bases had no gene match. Germline V lookup: CDR1 SGDLS, CDR2 YYNGEE. CDR3 in amino acids: CASSSGQGLGPQHF. The CDR3 DNA reads as TGTGCCAGCAGCTCTGGACAGGGCCTGGGGCCCCAGCATTTT.

The rearrangement joins TRBV6-4 to TRBJ2-2, with D maybe TRBD2 (5 bases). The CDR3 extends over 15 amino acids. Per the germline V gene, CDR1 is MRHNA and CDR2 is SNTAGT. The V end was cut by 5 bases, the J end by 1 base, with 11 bases between. The CDR3 loop reads CASSNLAGNTGELFF. The CDR3 DNA reads TGTGCCAGCAGTAACTTGGCGGGGAACACCGGGGAGCTGTTTTTT.

This clone came up once. The V call is TRBV9, the J call TRBJ1-3; D is possibly TRBD1 (5 bases). The CDR3 has 15 amino acids. Trimming cost V 3 bases and J 0 bases, with 10 bases left between them. CDR1 and CDR2 (germline): SGDLS, YYNGEE. CDR3 DNA sequence: TGTGCCAGCAGCGATGGGGGTCTCTCTGGAAACACCATATATTTT. Translation gives CASSDGGLSGNTIYF.

V usage is TRBV27 and J usage is TRBJ1-1; D unresolved. The germline V gene encodes CDR1 MNHEY and CDR2 SMNVEV (reference sequence). The CDR3 is 11 residues long. The ends were cut back, 6 bases at V and 2 bases at J, with 4 bases in the middle. The CDR3, as DNA: TGTGCCAGCAGAGCTAACACTGAAGCTTTCTTT. Translating gives CASRANTEAFF.

This chain connects TRBV11-2 to TRBJ2-7; 7 bases line up with TRBD1. This CDR3 contains 13 residues. Germline CDR1 is SGHAT and CDR2 is FQNNGV. Losses at the gene ends were 4 bases for V and 0 bases for J; bases not matched to a gene: 0. The CDR3, as DNA: TGTGCCAGCAGCTGGACAGGCTCCTACGAGCAGTACTTC. This translates into CASSWTGSYEQYF.

The J gene is TRBJ1-2, the V gene TRBV28; tentative D call: TRBD1 (6 bases). The CDR3 covers 15 residues. V was shortened by 3 bases and J by 8 bases, with 19 bases between the two germline ends. Germline V gives CDR1 MDHEN, CDR2 SYDVKM. In DNA form, the CDR3 reads TGTGCCAGCAGTTTGAGGAGTATTAGGGGGGTGGGCTACACCTTC. This gives the protein CASSLRSIRGVGYTF.

The chain combines TRBV2 with TRBJ2-7, with D unclear. The germline V gene encodes CDR1 SNHLY and CDR2 FYNNEI. The CDR3 consists of 14 residues. V lost 4 bases, J lost 2 bases, and 12 bases lay in between. The CDR3 sequence: CASSGPASPYEQYF. The CDR3 DNA reads as TGTGCCAGCAGTGGGCCGGCGAGCCCCTACGAGCAGTACTTC.

V and J are TRBV7-9 and TRBJ2-7, with TRBD2 identical over 13 bases. Germline CDR1 SEHNR, CDR2 FQNEAQ (reference sequence). The CDR3 consists of 16 residues. J gave up 2 bases and V 1 base, and 2 bases lay outside the gene matches. CDR3 in DNA: TGTGCCAGCAGCTTAGAGGGACTAGCGGGAACCTACGAGCAGTACTTC. This gives the protein CASSLEGLAGTYEQYF.

The J gene is TRBJ2-1, the V gene TRBV10-3; 10 bases map to TRBD2. The germline V gene has CDR1 ENHRY and CDR2 SYGVKD. This CDR3 has 14 residues. With 3 bases clipped from V and 10 bases from J, the junction kept 6 bases outside the gene matches. CDR3 in DNA: TGTGCCATCAGTGACCCTCTAGCGGGAGTAGAGCAGTTCTTC. This encodes CAISDPLAGVEQFF.

Comment on this clone: A read error may produce the germline difference seen at one junction end. V gene TRBV10-2 combines with J gene TRBJ2-7; TRBD1 aligns across 7 bases. Germline V gene data show CDR1 as WSHSY and CDR2 as SAAADI. This CDR3 comprises 13 residues. The CDR3: CASSDPGTASSLF. The CDR3, as DNA: TGCGCCAGCAGTGACCCCGGGACAGCCTCCAGTTTGTTC.